The next 5 T cell receptor beta chains were all read from a single sample in a study of human T cells and chemical hapten exposure. TCRdb reprocessed the RACE reads via MiXCR and lists one record per CDR3 protein. The sample carries over 35,000 distinct CDR3 sequences, roughly 12% recorded once. As for time point: patch test 3, about 24 weeks after DPC sensitization. The treatment: therapeutic diphenylcyclopropenone sensitization with weekly scalp DPC. Extraction of total RNA was performed on unfractionated whole blood. Sample: whole blood, taken in connection with sensitization to the hapten diphenylcyclopropenone (DPC). All receptors come from a woman between 40 and 50 years old with alopecia areata. Some clones in this sample may be carry-over from other donors' samples.

This clonotype was recorded at least ten times. The rearrangement joins TRBV27 to TRBJ1-5; D is uncertain. Germline values: CDR1 MNHEY, CDR2 SMNVEV (reference sequence). CDR3 length: 12 residues. The V end was cut by 5 bases, the J end by 11 bases, with 13 bases between. The CDR3, as DNA: TGTGCCAGCAGTCCCCCCGGTGGTTCCCAGCATTTT. Translation gives CASSPPGGSQHF.

This clonotype was seen at least ten times. V gene TRBV7-8 combines with J gene TRBJ2-1; no clear D gene. V shed 5 bases and J shed 6 bases, with 17 bases lying between them. This CDR3 has 15 residues. The V gene's germline CDR1 is SGHVS and CDR2 FQNEAQ. The chain's CDR3 is CASSQWTRSSNEQFF. In DNA, the CDR3 is TGTGCCAGCAGCCAGTGGACCAGGAGTTCCAATGAGCAGTTCTTC. Supplemented by reference TRBV7-8 and TRBJ2-1, the full variable domain reads GAGVSQSPRYKVAKRGQDVALRCDPISGHVSLFWYQQALGQGPEFLTYFQNEAQLDKSGLPSDRFFAERPEGSVSTLKIQRTQQEDSAVYLCASSQWTRSSNEQFFGPGTRLTVL.

This clonotype was seen a handful of times. This chain connects TRBV19 to TRBJ1-4, with D hard to call. Germline V CDR1 and CDR2: LNHDA, SQIVND (reference sequence). V shed 7 bases and J shed 0 bases, with 6 bases lying between them. This CDR3 spans 13 amino acids. The CDR3, as DNA: TGTGCCAGTACTGAAGCAACTAATGAAAAACTGTTTTTT. Translating it yields CASTEATNEKLFF.

This clonotype was seen at least ten times. This chain joins TRBV10-2 and TRBJ1-2, with D tentatively TRBD1 (5 bases). This CDR3 spans 17 amino acids. The V end was cut by 7 bases, the J end by 4 bases, with 25 bases between. Germline CDR1 WSHSY, CDR2 SAAADI. This CDR3 is CASTDSLLAPTSYGYTF. The CDR3 DNA is TGCGCCAGCACTGACAGCTTACTGGCGCCGACTAGCTATGGCTACACCTTC.

This clonotype has ten or more counts. CDR3 nucleotides: TGTGCCAGCAGCACAGGGACAGGGGCATCCTACACTGAAGCTTTCTTT. It yields the protein CASSTGTGASYTEAFF. The chain combines TRBV4-2 with TRBJ1-1, with 10 bases fitting TRBD1. The CDR3 length is 16 residues. V dropped 5 bases and J dropped 3; count of bases not matched to a gene: 9. CDR1 LGHNA and CDR2 YNFKEQ come from the germline V gene.